This T cell receptor (beta chain) was identified in a study of blood T cell repertoires in COVID-19. Overall study: T cells, B-cell-depleted T cells, or PBMCs provided the cDNA or gDNA that served as material.

The V gene's germline CDR1 is SGHTA and CDR2 FQGNSA. The CDR3 covers 15 residues. V trimming: 1 base; J trimming: 4 bases; junction bases outside the gene matches: 3. Original analysis: Amplification of reference gene primers provided the estimated nucleated cell counts. Data came from immunoSEQ multiplex PCR; TCRdb stores just in-frame clones and leaves some out. V, J and clone size derive from that table, while D and trimming were established from the DNA sequence. The sample includes around 200,000 clones, about 85% of them seen just once. Input material: peripheral blood. V and J are TRBV7-2 and TRBJ2-7; 11 bases are a match to TRBD1. This receptor was taken from an elderly woman with active or convalescent COVID-19. Here the CDR3 reads CASSLEGQGAYEQYF. In DNA form, the CDR3 reads TGTGCCAGCAGCTTAGAAGGACAGGGGGCTTACGAGCAGTACTTC. Drawing the rest from reference TRBV7-2 and TRBJ2-7, the complete variable domain is GAGVSQSPSNKVTEKGKDVELRCDPISGHTALYWYRQSLGQGLEFLIYFQGNSAPDKSGLPSDRFSAERTGGSVSTLTIQRTQQEDSAVYLCASSLEGQGAYEQYFGPGTRLTVT.